This T cell receptor (beta chain) was documented in a study of cytomegalovirus exposure and HLA in healthy donors. The length of the CDR3 is 11 residues. From germline, CDR1 is MNHEY and CDR2 SVGAGI. V lost 7 bases, J lost 11 bases, and 4 bases stayed unmatched. Some clones are missing from TCRdb's copy, which holds only in-frame ones; the method was immunoSEQ multiplex PCR. The data hold 100,000 to 120,000 clones, with over 75% observed a single time. The sample taken for sequencing was PBMCs. The receptor comes from a woman aged 25-40 years in good health and CMV-seropositive. The chain carries TRBV6-5 and TRBJ2-1; 8 bases fit TRBD1. CDR3 in amino acids: CASIAGGQQFF. The DNA for the CDR3 is TGTGCCAGCATTGCAGGGGGCCAGCAGTTCTTC.